A single sample is the source of the 27 T cell receptor beta chains below, sequenced in a study of Graves' ophthalmopathy and Graves' hyperthyroidism. The authors amplified TCR beta CDR3 regions, and they did so from RNA transcripts for repertoire sequencing. A first-round RT-PCR used HTBI primers, followed by a second-round multiplex PCR. TCRdb recomputed calls from the multiplex PCR reads with MiXCR, one row per CDR3 protein. The repertoire holds about 660,000 distinct CDR3 sequences, 35% to 50% seen once, with under 3.5% in the top ten. The sample taken for sequencing was peripheral blood. The receptors shown here come from an adult man with Graves' ophthalmopathy.

Turning to this clonotype: A much larger clone differs from this one at a single base, so this may be a read error. The chain has TRBV10-2 and TRBJ2-5, with 8 bases aligning to TRBD2. The CDR3 has 15 amino acids. CDR1 and CDR2 (germline): WSHSY, SAAADI. The V segment lost 6 bases and the J segment 5 bases; nucleotides outside the gene matches: 11. The CDR3 nucleotides read TGCGCCAGCAGAGACGGGGGGGTCTTTAAGGAGACCCAGTACTTC. Its translation is CASRDGGVFKETQYF.

The chain couples TRBV12-3 or TRBV12-4 to TRBJ1-1, with TRBD1 identical over 8 bases. Unmatched junction bases numbered 13, after V lost 10 bases and J lost 0 bases. The CDR3 totals 16 residues. This CDR3 is CATTRTGTVMNTEAFF. The CDR3 DNA is TGTGCCACCACCCGGACAGGGACGGTTATGAACACTGAAGCTTTCTTT.

This clonotype was counted a few times. V is TRBV6-5 and J is TRBJ1-4; possible D gene TRBD1, 5 bases. In germline, CDR1 is MNHEY, CDR2 SVGAGI. The CDR3 extends over 15 amino acids. V lost 5 bases, J lost 6 bases, and 16 bases lay in between. The CDR3 DNA is TGTGCCAGCAGTGAGACAGCTACGGTGGATGAAAAACTGTTTTTT. Its translation: CASSETATVDEKLFF.

Ten or more counts support this clonotype. This rearrangement joins TRBV19 to TRBJ2-5, with 8 bases lining up with TRBD1. V was clipped by 9 bases and J by 5 bases; unmatched bases: 8. CDR1 is LNHDA and CDR2 is SQIVND in the germline V gene (reference sequence). The CDR3 extends over 13 amino acids. The CDR3 region is CASSPDRGETQYF. The CDR3 nucleotides read TGTGCCAGCAGTCCCGACAGGGGCGAGACCCAGTACTTC.

This clonotype showed up many times. The chain joins TRBV7-8 to TRBJ2-5, with D perhaps TRBD2 (6 bases). This CDR3 contains 14 residues. Between the trimmed V and J ends, which lost 2 bases and 3 bases, there was a span of 10 bases. Per the germline V gene, CDR1 is SGHVS and CDR2 is FQNEAQ. CDR3 sequence reads: CASSLLWGEETQYF. CDR3 DNA sequence: TGTGCCAGCAGCTTACTTTGGGGGGAAGAGACCCAGTACTTC.

This clonotype was seen ten or more times. V usage is TRBV19 and J usage is TRBJ1-6; D possibly corresponds to TRBD1 (6 bases). The V gene lost 3 bases and the J gene lost 12 bases, with 9 bases spanning the gap. The CDR3 contains 12 residues. Germline V gene data show CDR1 as LNHDA and CDR2 as SQIVND (reference sequence). The CDR3 region is CASSMSGVPLHF. The CDR3 DNA follows: TGTGCCAGTAGTATGTCAGGGGTACCCCTCCACTTT.

At least ten counts were recorded for this clonotype. This chain uses TRBV7-9 with TRBJ2-2, with TRBD1 matching over 10 bases. Germline CDR1 SEHNR, CDR2 FQNEAQ (reference sequence). Germline trimming cut 3 bases from V and 4 bases from J; bases unmatched to any gene: 2. CDR3 length: 15 residues. The CDR3 here is CASSLGTGVTGELFF. In nucleotides, the CDR3 is TGTGCCAGCAGCTTGGGGACAGGGGTCACCGGGGAGCTGTTTTTT.

J is TRBJ1-1 and V is TRBV5-1, with a possible D match to TRBD1 (6 bases). The CDR3 has 14 amino acids. Looked up from germline, CDR1 is SGHRS and CDR2 is YFSETQ. V dropped 4 bases and J dropped 5 bases, with 15 bases sitting between them. CDR3 nucleotides: TGCGCCAGCAGCGAACAGGACAGAAGGACTGAAGCTTTCTTT. Translated: CASSEQDRRTEAFF.

The V gene is TRBV3-1, the J gene TRBJ2-7; 7 nucleotides match TRBD2. Trimming cost V 1 base and J 6 bases; bases outside gene matches: 9. The CDR3 is 15 residues long. CDR1 is LGHDT and CDR2 is YNNKEL in the germline V gene (reference sequence). CDR3 sequence: CASSQAGGRAPEQYF. DNA for the CDR3: TGTGCCAGCAGCCAAGCTGGCGGGAGAGCTCCCGAGCAGTACTTC.

This chain links TRBV19 with TRBJ1-2; 7 nucleotides agree with TRBD1. This CDR3 spans 13 amino acids. CDR1 and CDR2 from the germline V gene are LNHDA and SQIVND (reference sequence). The V segment lost 9 bases and the J segment 3 bases; nucleotides outside the gene matches: 7. CDR3 coding DNA: TGTGCCAGCCCACCAGGGGGGGACTATGGCTACACCTTC. Amino acid sequence: CASPPGGDYGYTF.

V gene TRBV20-1 combines with J gene TRBJ1-1; 7 bases map to TRBD1. The V gene's germline CDR1 is DFQATT and CDR2 SNEGSKA (reference sequence). The CDR3 totals 14 residues. After removal of 1 base from V and 4 bases from J, the junction contained 6 bases not matched to a gene. The CDR3: CSARGGGDSTEAFF. The DNA for the CDR3 is TGCAGTGCTAGAGGCGGAGGGGACAGCACTGAAGCTTTCTTT.

In its sample, this clonotype was seen many times. V usage is TRBV7-9 and J usage is TRBJ2-7; TRBD2 is a possible D gene (5 bases). Per germline, CDR1 SEHNR and CDR2 FQNEAQ (reference sequence). Trimming cost V 0 bases and J 7 bases, with 7 bases left between them. CDR3 length equals 12 residues. The CDR3 DNA is TGTGCCAGCAGCTTAGCGGAGGCGGAGCAGTACTTC. The encoded protein is CASSLAEAEQYF.

DNA for the CDR3: TGTGCCAGCAGCCCGGGACAGAGATCAACAGATACGCAGTATTTT. It specifies CASSPGQRSTDTQYF. The chain combines TRBV2 with TRBJ2-3; 7 bases line up with TRBD1. Unmatched junction bases numbered 9, after V lost 6 bases and J lost 3 bases. The CDR3 length is 15 residues. Germline V lookup: CDR1 SNHLY, CDR2 FYNNEI.

This clonotype appeared many times. The chain couples TRBV29-1 to TRBJ1-2; 10 nucleotides match TRBD1. V gave up 6 bases and J gave up 7 bases; unmatched junction bases: 5. The germline V gene has CDR1 SQVTM and CDR2 ANQGSEA. The CDR3 consists of 12 residues. The CDR3 DNA follows: TGCAGCGTCCGACAGGGGGCGGTTGGCTACACCTTC. Its translation is CSVRQGAVGYTF.

This clonotype was seen at least ten times. This sequence joins TRBV15 and TRBJ2-5; D ambiguous. CDR1 and CDR2 (germline): LNHNV, YYDKDF (reference sequence). Trimming left V 3 bases short and J 4 bases short, with 6 bases between. This CDR3 is 12 amino acids long. DNA of the CDR3: TGTGCCACCAGCAGCTGGGGAGAGACCCAGTACTTC. Translation: CATSSWGETQYF.

This clonotype was recorded many times. The junction and the germline gene differ at one end; a read error may be behind it. The chain couples TRBV14 to TRBJ1-2, with TRBD1 as a possible D gene (5 bases). The CDR3 has 12 amino acids. Germline V gene data show CDR1 as SGHDN and CDR2 as FVKESK. CDR3 protein: CASSQAQEETNF. Here the CDR3 DNA reads TGTGCCAGCAGCCAAGCACAGGAAGAAACAAATTTC. Full variable domain (missing parts from reference TRBV14 and TRBJ1-2): EAGVTQFPSHSVIEKGQTVTLRCDPISGHDNLYWYRRVMGKEIKFLLHFVKESKQDESGMPNNRFLAERTGGTYSTLKVQPAELEDSGVYFCASSQAQEETNFGSGTRLTVV.

A word on this clonotype: No conserved phenylalanine or tryptophan is present at the end of the CDR3, so a read error is the likely explanation. The chain has TRBV12-3 or TRBV12-4 and TRBJ2-7; 7 bases are shared with TRBD1. The trim removed 6 bases at V and 1 base at J, leaving 9 bases unmatched. The CDR3 extends over 15 amino acids. As DNA, the CDR3 is TGTGCCAGCAGCCTGGGGCACAGGGGTTCCTACGAGCAGTACATC. Translating gives CASSLGHRGSYEQYI.

The sample holds a few counts of this clonotype. V and J are TRBV6-2 or TRBV6-3 and TRBJ1-5, with D possibly being TRBD1 (5 bases). Looked up from germline, CDR1 is MNHEY and CDR2 is SVGEGT. The CDR3 runs 12 residues. Deletions cut 7 bases from V and 9 bases from J, with 13 bases between. The CDR3 DNA reads as TGTGCCAGCACCCCAGGGAGGTCGCCCCAGCATTTT. Translation gives CASTPGRSPQHF.

This clonotype was found many times. J is TRBJ1-1 and V is TRBV12-3 or TRBV12-4, with TRBD1 as a possible D gene (6 bases). Trimming removed 5 bases at V and 3 bases at J, with 13 bases between. There are 14 residues in the CDR3. The CDR3 here is CASSPYHRDTEAFF. For the CDR3, the DNA is TGTGCCAGCAGTCCTTACCACAGGGACACTGAAGCTTTCTTT.

For this clonotype: With a much larger clone just one base away, this may be a read error. J is TRBJ1-2 and V is TRBV6-2 or TRBV6-3, with no clear D. This CDR3 is built from 13 residues. CDR1 and CDR2 from the germline V gene are MNHEY and SVGEGT. The CDR3 region is CAISYDGAYGYTF. The CDR3 nucleotides read TGTGCCATCAGTTACGACGGAGCATATGGCTACACCTTC.

This clonotype was recorded many times. The rearrangement joins TRBV7-6 to TRBJ1-1; weak D call: TRBD1 (5 bases). The germline CDR1 and CDR2 sequences are SGHVS and FNYEAQ. CDR3 length: 16 amino acids. The V gene lost 0 bases and the J gene lost 5 bases, with 16 bases spanning the gap. The CDR3 region has the DNA TGTGCCAGCAGCTTAGCTGGCGGGCAGGGAGGGACTGAAGCTTTCTTT. It translates to CASSLAGGQGGTEAFF. Filled out from reference TRBV7-6 and TRBJ1-1, the complete variable domain reads GAGVSQSPRYKVTKRGQDVALRCDPISGHVSLYWYRQALGQGPEFLTYFNYEAQQDKSGLPNDRFSAERPEGSISTLTIQRTEQRDSAMYRCASSLAGGQGGTEAFFGQGTRLTVV.

Concerning this clonotype: One end of the junction varies from germline; a read error may be responsible. The chain joins TRBV10-3 to TRBJ2-6; D gene unclear. Germline CDR1 reads ENHRY; CDR2 reads SYGVKD. The CDR3 is 15 residues long. CDR3 loop: CAISEFTTGSNVLTF. In nucleotides, the CDR3 is TGTGCCATCAGTGAGTTCACTACTGGGTCCAACGTCCTGACTTTC.

Turning to this clonotype: Just one base apart from a much larger clone, this may be a read error. In nucleotides, the CDR3 is TGTGCCAGCAGCCAACAGACGTTAAAGACAGAGACCCGGTACTTC. Its translation: CASSQQTLKTETRYF. V usage is TRBV7-9 and J usage is TRBJ2-5; a weak D match, TRBD1 (5 bases). Germline V lookup: CDR1 SEHNR, CDR2 FQNEAQ (reference sequence). This CDR3 is 15 amino acids long.

CDR3 sequence reads: CASVGSFRGGGAFF. CDR3 bases: TGTGCCAGCGTTGGGAGTTTCAGGGGAGGTGGAGCTTTCTTT. The genes are TRBV25-1 and TRBJ1-1; a possible D gene is TRBD1 (6 bases). The CDR3 runs to 14 residues. Deletions cut 8 bases from V and 10 bases from J, with 23 bases between. In germline, CDR1 is MGHDK, CDR2 SYGVNS.

This clonotype was seen ten or more times. The rearrangement links TRBV25-1 to TRBJ1-6, with D uncertain. The ends were cut back, 3 bases at V and 7 bases at J, with 13 bases in the middle. Germline CDR1 reads MGHDK; CDR2 reads SYGVNS. This CDR3 has 15 amino acids. The CDR3 region has the DNA TGTGCCAGCAGTGAGGGTGGCAGGCGGAATTCACCCCTCCACTTT. It encodes CASSEGGRRNSPLHF.

This clonotype was counted ten times or more. The chain employs TRBV2 and TRBJ1-1; a weak D match, TRBD1 (5 bases). Per germline, CDR1 SNHLY and CDR2 FYNNEI. Deletions cut 8 bases from V and 4 bases from J, with 23 bases between. This CDR3 region has 16 residues. The CDR3 here is CASQGQVLRFTTEAFF. The CDR3 coding sequence is TGTGCCAGCCAGGGCCAGGTACTTCGGTTTACCACTGAAGCTTTCTTT.

This clonotype was observed at least ten times. J is TRBJ1-1 and V is TRBV20-1, with TRBD1 matching over 7 bases. Unmatched junction bases numbered 3, after V lost 3 bases and J lost 2 bases. This CDR3 is built from 13 residues. Per germline, CDR1 DFQATT and CDR2 SNEGSKA (reference sequence). The CDR3 coding sequence is TGCAGTGCTAGTGACAGGGCCAACACTGAAGCTTTCTTT. It specifies CSASDRANTEAFF.